Each of the 32 T cell receptor beta chains below was sequenced from the same sample in a study of regulatory T cells in long-lasting Graves disease. Indicated time point: newly diagnosed GD, antithyroid drugs for less than 3 months. Construction of the TCR library relied on RNA isolated from PBMCs. Arm-PCR of CDR3 regions and iRepertoire HTBI primers were used to build TCR beta libraries. TCRdb re-analysed the multiplex PCR reads in MiXCR, keeping a single row per CDR3 protein. The sample has around 400,000 distinct CDR3 sequences; approximately 16% are singletons. These data also formed part of another study, on T cells in Graves' hyperthyroidism and ophthalmopathy.

The material sequenced was peripheral blood mononuclear cells (PBMCs), taken at new diagnosis, from a patient treated with antithyroid drugs. The source of these receptors is a woman aged 40 to 55 with Graves disease.

The chain is built from TRBV5-6 and TRBJ2-2, with D hard to call. This CDR3 region has 16 residues. Per the germline V gene, CDR1 is SGHDT and CDR2 is YYEEEE. With 2 bases removed from V and 2 bases from J, the gap between germline ends came to 13 bases. The CDR3 DNA follows: TGTGCCAGCAGCTTACCCCGGGCCCCAAACACCGGGGAGCTGTTTTTT. It encodes CASSLPRAPNTGELFF.

This clonotype was observed many times. The chain links TRBV9 to TRBJ2-7, with D tentatively TRBD1 or TRBD2 (6 bases each). Deletions cut 3 bases from V and 4 bases from J, with 20 bases between. This CDR3 is built from 16 residues. The germline V gene encodes CDR1 SGDLS and CDR2 YYNGEE. CDR3 nucleotides: TGTGCCAGCAGCGCCCAAGTCGTAGGGGGGATTTACGAGCAGTACTTC. This gives the protein CASSAQVVGGIYEQYF.

This clonotype was recorded many times. The CDR3 DNA is TGCAGCATCCGAGGGGCTAGTGAGCAGTTCTTC. Residues: CSIRGASEQFF. This chain connects TRBV29-1 to TRBJ2-1, with D perhaps matching TRBD1 or TRBD2 (5 bases each). Trimming shortened V by 8 bases and J by 9 bases, and 14 bases separated the two germline ends. In germline, CDR1 is SQVTM, CDR2 ANQGSEA. This CDR3 has 11 amino acids.

The chain carries TRBV5-1 and TRBJ1-6, with 7 bases lining up with TRBD1. CDR1 is SGHRS and CDR2 is YFSETQ in the germline V gene. Losses at the gene ends were 0 bases for V and 0 bases for J; bases not matched to a gene: 6. This CDR3 spans 18 amino acids. The CDR3: CASSLEGQTSSYNSPLHF. CDR3 in DNA: TGCGCCAGCAGCTTGGAGGGACAGACGAGCTCCTATAATTCACCCCTCCACTTT.

The V and J genes are TRBV6-2 or TRBV6-3 and TRBJ2-7; 11 nucleotides agree with TRBD1. Germline values: CDR1 MNHEY, CDR2 SVGEGT. The ends lost 5 bases at V and 2 bases at J; junction bases unmatched: 5. This CDR3 spans 15 amino acids. This chain's CDR3 is CASSETGQGAYEQYF. In nucleotides, the CDR3 is TGTGCCAGCAGTGAGACGGGACAGGGGGCCTACGAGCAGTACTTC.

J is TRBJ1-2 and V is TRBV5-5, with D unresolved. The length of the CDR3 is 12 residues. Per germline, CDR1 SGHKS and CDR2 YYEKEE (reference sequence). Trimming took off 2 bases at V and 7 bases at J, with 9 bases between the two ends. This CDR3 reads CASSLEGSGYTF. The CDR3 DNA reads TGTGCCAGCAGCTTAGAAGGGTCTGGCTACACCTTC.

This clonotype was detected ten times or more. This sequence joins TRBV29-1 and TRBJ2-7, with 8 bases identical to TRBD2. Trimming took 7 bases from V and 0 from J; bases not matched to a gene: 20. CDR1 and CDR2 (germline): SQVTM, ANQGSEA. The CDR3 spans 18 residues. This CDR3 reads CSALSGTPRREVSYEQYF. The CDR3, as DNA: TGCAGCGCCCTCTCCGGGACGCCACGGCGGGAGGTCTCCTACGAGCAGTACTTC.

The count of this clonotype is one. The missing conserved phenylalanine or tryptophan at the end of this CDR3 makes a read error likely. The chain combines TRBV19 with TRBJ1-1; 9 nucleotides agree with TRBD1. The germline V gene encodes CDR1 LNHDA and CDR2 SQIVND (reference sequence). This CDR3 region has 13 residues. Trimming at V came to 4 bases and at J to 7 bases, leaving 4 bases not matched to a gene. As DNA, the CDR3 is TGTGCCAGTAGTAACAGGGGGCTAGATGAAGCTTTCCTT. Translated, it gives CASSNRGLDEAFL.

This clonotype came up a few times. This sequence joins TRBV28 and TRBJ1-4, with D maybe TRBD1 (5 bases). The germline V gene encodes CDR1 MDHEN and CDR2 SYDVKM. The CDR3 runs 15 residues. V lost 7 bases, J lost 5 bases, and 17 bases lay in between. The CDR3 sequence: CASTPQGAPNEKLFF. CDR3 sequence (DNA): TGTGCCAGCACCCCCCAGGGAGCGCCAAATGAAAAACTGTTTTTT.

This clonotype was counted at least ten times. The chain uses TRBV7-9 and TRBJ2-5; D may correspond to TRBD1 or TRBD2 (5 bases each). This CDR3 has 14 residues. The V gene lost 4 bases and the J gene lost 4 bases, with 13 bases spanning the gap. Germline V CDR1 and CDR2: SEHNR, FQNEAQ (reference sequence). As DNA, the CDR3 is TGTGCCAGCAGCTCCGGGGCAGGGAGAGAGACCCAGTACTTC. It yields the protein CASSSGAGRETQYF.

As DNA, the CDR3 is TGTGCCAGTCAATTTCCAGGGTACGGCTACGAGCAGTACTTC. This sequence encodes CASQFPGYGYEQYF. The chain joins TRBV28 to TRBJ2-7; maybe TRBD1 (5 bases). Germline values: CDR1 MDHEN, CDR2 SYDVKM. This CDR3 is built from 14 residues. V lost 9 bases to trimming and J lost 3 bases, with 18 bases between them.

With regard to this clonotype: Given a much more abundant clone one base away, this may be a read error. The chain employs TRBV6-1 and TRBJ2-7; D not certain. V was cut by 8 bases and J by 5 bases, with 13 bases left in between. CDR1 is MNHNS and CDR2 is SASEGT in the germline V gene. The length of the CDR3 is 12 residues. The CDR3 DNA is TGTGCCAGCGGTGCCTTTGGCCACGAGCAGTACTTC. Its translation is CASGAFGHEQYF.

This clonotype was detected ten times or more. The V and J genes are TRBV3-1 and TRBJ1-2; D not resolved. CDR1 and CDR2 (germline): LGHDT, YNNKEL (reference sequence). There are 14 residues in the CDR3. V was pared by 6 bases and J by 0 bases, with 11 bases between. Here the CDR3 DNA reads TGTGCCAGCAGTCGGGCCTCTACTAACTATGGCTACACCTTC. Translated, it gives CASSRASTNYGYTF.

Comment on this clonotype: Only one base separates this from a far larger clonotype, so it likely reflects a read error. The chain uses TRBV7-3 and TRBJ2-7, with a possible D match to TRBD2 (6 bases). Trimming took 6 bases from V and 0 from J, leaving 15 bases between them. From germline, CDR1 is SGHTA and CDR2 FQGTGA. The CDR3 has 15 amino acids. Written as DNA, the CDR3 is TGTGCCAGCAGTCCCACTAGCTATGGCTCCTACGAGCAGTACTTC. The encoded protein is CASSPTSYGSYEQYF.

This clonotype occurred a few times. The chain employs TRBV20-1 and TRBJ2-6; the D is unclear. The CDR3 is 15 amino acids. Germline loops: CDR1 DFQATT, CDR2 SNEGSKA (reference sequence). The V end was cut by 5 bases, the J end by 2 bases, with 13 bases between. CDR3 sequence: CSAVNHETGANVLTF. Here the CDR3 DNA reads TGCAGTGCTGTAAATCATGAGACTGGGGCCAACGTCCTGACTTTC.

Many counts were recorded for this clonotype. The genes are TRBV7-2 and TRBJ2-1; TRBD2 might be the D (6 bases). Trimming left V 5 bases short and J 8 bases short, with 16 bases between. Germline loops: CDR1 SGHTA, CDR2 FQGNSA. CDR3 length: 14 amino acids. The CDR3 DNA sequence: TGTGCCAGCAGCCTATACGGGAGTAACGATGAGCAGTTCTTC. It is translated as CASSLYGSNDEQFF.

Ten or more counts support this clonotype. The rearrangement joins TRBV7-8 to TRBJ2-7, with TRBD2 as a possible D gene (5 bases). The CDR3 has 15 residues. The germline V gene has CDR1 SGHVS and CDR2 FQNEAQ. With 4 bases removed from V and 0 bases from J, the gap between germline ends came to 13 bases. The CDR3, as DNA: TGTGCCAGCAGCTCCGAAATCGGGGTCTCCTACGAGCAGTACTTC. Protein product: CASSSEIGVSYEQYF.

This clonotype was observed a handful of times. Since a far larger clone is one base different, this is likely a read error. The chain couples TRBV7-9 to TRBJ2-2; D gene ambiguous. CDR3 length: 16 residues. Germline V gene sequence: CDR1 SEHNR, CDR2 FQNEAQ (reference sequence). CDR3 DNA: TGTGCCGGCAGCTCAGTTGCCAGCTTAAACACCGGGGAGCTGTTTTTT. This gives the protein CAGSSVASLNTGELFF.

This clonotype was counted ten times or more. At one of its ends the junction is not consistent with the germline gene, which may arise from a read error. The chain uses TRBV2 and TRBJ2-7; D unresolved. Germline V gene data show CDR1 as SNHLY and CDR2 as FYNNEI. The CDR3 totals 13 residues. Here the CDR3 DNA reads TGTGCCAGCAGAGAAGGAGAAGGGTACGAGCAGTACTTC. This codes for CASREGEGYEQYF.

This clonotype was picked up many times. The chain employs TRBV3-1 and TRBJ2-5; D is unclear. The ends were cut back, 0 bases at V and 1 base at J, with 9 bases in the middle. This CDR3 contains 15 residues. CDR1 is LGHDT, CDR2 YNNKEL, per germline (reference sequence). CDR3 residues: CASSQETTLQETQYF. Written as DNA, the CDR3 is TGTGCCAGCAGCCAAGAAACGACACTCCAAGAGACCCAGTACTTC.

This clonotype has at least ten counts. The rearrangement links TRBV27 to TRBJ2-1; 13 bases map to TRBD2. There are 20 residues in the CDR3. Germline V gives CDR1 MNHEY, CDR2 SMNVEV (reference sequence). The V and J ends lost 4 bases and 4 bases, in that order; junction bases with no gene match: 16. The CDR3 sequence is CASSSASGTSGVLWYNEQFF. The CDR3 coding sequence is TGTGCCAGCAGTTCAGCCTCCGGGACTAGCGGGGTTTTGTGGTACAATGAGCAGTTCTTC.

This clonotype was observed at least ten times. This chain connects TRBV19 to TRBJ2-1; 12 nucleotides agree with TRBD2. Per germline, CDR1 LNHDA and CDR2 SQIVND (reference sequence). This CDR3 has 15 amino acids. J lost 9 bases, V lost 3 bases, and 6 bases had no gene match. This CDR3 is CASSISLAGGPEQFF. The CDR3 nucleotides read TGTGCCAGTAGTATTTCGCTAGCGGGAGGGCCTGAGCAGTTCTTC.

The chain combines TRBV7-2 with TRBJ2-7; 10 nucleotides match TRBD2. Trimming took 5 bases from V and 2 from J; bases not matched to a gene: 9. The CDR3 consists of 16 residues. The germline V gene has CDR1 SGHTA and CDR2 FQGNSA. The CDR3 region has the DNA TGTGCCAGCAGCCCGGCCAGCGGGAGGGACACCTACGAGCAGTACTTC. This encodes CASSPASGRDTYEQYF.

This clonotype occurred a few times. The rearrangement links TRBV19 to TRBJ2-1; either TRBD1 or TRBD2 may fit D (5 bases each). Germline V gene data show CDR1 as LNHDA and CDR2 as SQIVND (reference sequence). The ends were cut back, 4 bases at V and 7 bases at J, with 20 bases in the middle. CDR3 length equals 16 residues. DNA for the CDR3: TGTGCCAGTAGTACAGGGACCACCCTAGTATCGAATGAGCAGTTCTTC. Protein: CASSTGTTLVSNEQFF.

This clonotype was seen more than once but under ten times. This chain joins TRBV11-2 and TRBJ2-1, with D perhaps given as TRBD1 or TRBD2 (6 bases each). The germline CDR1 and CDR2 sequences are SGHAT and FQNNGV. The germline V and J ends were trimmed by 2 bases and 5 bases, with 19 bases remaining between them. The CDR3 has 17 residues. The CDR3 is CASSLYGPGDFNNEQFF. The DNA for the CDR3 is TGTGCCAGCAGCTTATACGGCCCAGGGGACTTCAACAATGAGCAGTTCTTC.

This chain connects TRBV3-1 to TRBJ2-6; 7 bases align to TRBD1. Germline lookup yields CDR1 LGHDT and CDR2 YNNKEL (reference sequence). This CDR3 contains 15 residues. Germline trimming cut 4 bases from V and 4 bases from J; bases unmatched to any gene: 4. CDR3 coding DNA: TGTGCCAGCAGCCCGGGGACAGTGGGGGCCAACGTCCTGACTTTC. Its protein product is CASSPGTVGANVLTF.

This clonotype was recorded many times. This chain connects TRBV7-8 to TRBJ2-3; possibly TRBD1 for D (6 bases). The CDR3 is 16 amino acids. V was clipped by 5 bases and J by 1 base, with 16 bases between them. The germline V gene encodes CDR1 SGHVS and CDR2 FQNEAQ. This CDR3 reads CASSPLTGIGTDTQYF. The CDR3 coding sequence is TGTGCCAGCAGCCCTTTGACAGGAATCGGCACAGATACGCAGTATTTT.

This clonotype has at least ten counts. The CDR3 loop reads CASSYSVQGDSYEQYF. The CDR3 DNA sequence: TGTGCCAGCAGTTACTCGGTCCAGGGAGATTCCTACGAGCAGTACTTC. The V and J genes are TRBV6-5 and TRBJ2-7, with D possibly called TRBD1 or TRBD2 (5 bases each). The V gene's germline CDR1 is MNHEY and CDR2 SVGAGI. Trimming shortened V by 0 bases and J by 1 base, and 13 bases separated the two germline ends. The CDR3 totals 16 residues.

Note on this clonotype: The junction differs from germline at one of its ends, possibly a read error. The rearrangement links TRBV7-7 to TRBJ2-1; 8 bases agree with TRBD2. CDR1 is SSHAT, CDR2 FNYEAQ, per germline (reference sequence). The CDR3 totals 16 residues. CDR3 DNA: TGTGCTAGCAGCTTAGCGCCGGCAAGCGGGAGCGATGAGCAGTTCTTC. It specifies CASSLAPASGSDEQFF. The entire variable domain, with the rest obtained from reference TRBV7-7 and TRBJ2-1, is as follows: GAGVSQSPRYKVTKRGQDVTLRCDPISSHATLYWYQQALGQGPEFLTYFNYEAQPDKSGLPSDRFSAERPEGSISTLTIQRTEQRDSAMYRCASSLAPASGSDEQFFGPGTRLTVL.

Many counts were recorded for this clonotype. The chain combines TRBV7-9 with TRBJ2-1, with TRBD1 matching 9 bases. Losses at the gene ends were 6 bases for V and 7 bases for J; bases not matched to a gene: 10. The CDR3 spans 15 residues. Germline CDR1 reads SEHNR; CDR2 reads FQNEAQ (reference sequence). The CDR3 DNA is TGTGCCAGCAGTCCCGGGACAGGGTACCTAAATGAGCAGTTCTTC. It is translated as CASSPGTGYLNEQFF.

This clonotype was counted only a few times. The genes are TRBV2 and TRBJ2-5, with 7 bases matching TRBD1. Unmatched junction bases numbered 5, after V lost 5 bases and J lost 2 bases. Germline CDR1 SNHLY, CDR2 FYNNEI. This CDR3 has 14 amino acids. In DNA form, the CDR3 reads TGTGCCAGCAGTACCGGGACAGAACAAGAGACCCAGTACTTC. Translation gives CASSTGTEQETQYF.

A remark on this clonotype: A much larger clonotype is one base distant, so this may be a read error. This chain joins TRBV11-1 and TRBJ2-7; D is perhaps TRBD2 (6 bases). Germline V gives CDR1 SGHAT, CDR2 FQDESV (reference sequence). The CDR3 is made up of 14 amino acids. Trimming left V 1 base short and J 6 bases short, with 13 bases between. Here the CDR3 reads CASSLEGQGLEQYF. As DNA, the CDR3 is TGTGCCAGCAGCTTAGAGGGGCAGGGACTCGAGCAGTACTTC.